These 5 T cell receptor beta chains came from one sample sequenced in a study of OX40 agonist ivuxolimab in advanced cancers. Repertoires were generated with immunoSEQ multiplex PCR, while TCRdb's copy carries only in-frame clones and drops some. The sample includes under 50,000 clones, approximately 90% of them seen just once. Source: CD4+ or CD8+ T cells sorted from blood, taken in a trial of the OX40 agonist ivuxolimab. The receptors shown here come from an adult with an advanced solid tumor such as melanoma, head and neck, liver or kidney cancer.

Here the CDR3 DNA reads TGTGCCAGTAGTATCGGACAGGGGCATGGCTACACCTTC. Its protein is CASSIGQGHGYTF. The gene calls are TRBV19 and TRBJ1-2, with TRBD1 matching over 9 bases. Trimming removed 3 bases from V and 6 bases from J; junction bases left unmatched: 2. The CDR3 length is 13 residues. Germline-derived CDR1 and CDR2 are LNHDA and SQIVND (reference sequence).

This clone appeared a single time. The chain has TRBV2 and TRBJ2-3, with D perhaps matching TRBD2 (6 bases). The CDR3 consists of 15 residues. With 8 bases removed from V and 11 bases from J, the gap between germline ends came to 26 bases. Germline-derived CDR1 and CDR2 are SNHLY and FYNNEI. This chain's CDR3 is CASRWGLAAQIRQYF. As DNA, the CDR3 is TGTGCCAGCCGGTGGGGATTAGCGGCACAGATAAGGCAGTATTTT.

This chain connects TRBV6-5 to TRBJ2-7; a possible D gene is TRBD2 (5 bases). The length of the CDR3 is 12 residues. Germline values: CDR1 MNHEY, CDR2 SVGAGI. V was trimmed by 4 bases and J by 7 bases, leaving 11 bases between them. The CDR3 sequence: CASSSLRGEQYF. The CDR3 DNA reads TGTGCCAGCAGTTCCCTGAGAGGGGAGCAGTACTTC.

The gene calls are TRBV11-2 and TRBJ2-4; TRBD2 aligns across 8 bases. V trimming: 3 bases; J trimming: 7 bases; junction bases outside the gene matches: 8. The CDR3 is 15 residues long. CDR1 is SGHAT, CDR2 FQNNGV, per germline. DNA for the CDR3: TGTGCCAGCAGCTTTCTGCAGGGCGGGGGGAACATTCAGTACTTC. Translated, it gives CASSFLQGGGNIQYF. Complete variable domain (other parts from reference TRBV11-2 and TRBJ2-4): EAGVAQSPRYKIIEKRQSVAFWCNPISGHATLYWYQQILGQGPKLLIQFQNNGVVDDSQLPKDRFSAERLKGVDSTLKIQPAKLEDSAVYLCASSFLQGGGNIQYFGAGTRLSVL.

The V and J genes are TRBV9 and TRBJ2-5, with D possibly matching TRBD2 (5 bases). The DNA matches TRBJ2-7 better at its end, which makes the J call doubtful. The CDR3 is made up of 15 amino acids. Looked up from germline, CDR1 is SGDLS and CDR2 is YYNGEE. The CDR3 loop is CASSVAEGSHYEQYF. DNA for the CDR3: TGTGCCAGCAGCGTAGCCGAGGGTAGCCACTACGAGCAGTACTTC.